This T cell receptor beta chain was sequenced for a study of regulatory T cells in long-lasting Graves disease. Building the TCR beta libraries relied on iRepertoire HTBI primers, and CDR3 regions underwent Arm-PCR. TCRdb analysed the multiplex PCR reads with MiXCR anew, one entry per CDR3 protein. The sample carries roughly 470,000 distinct CDR3 sequences, roughly 20% recorded once. Time point indicated: persistent/refractory GD, antithyroid drugs over 5 years with positive TRAb. Following extraction of RNA from PBMCs, that RNA was used to make the TCR library. The table lists this clonotype with many counts. Antigen unknown. The CDR3 sequence is 15 residues long. Trimming at V came to 6 bases and at J to 2 bases, leaving 6 bases not matched to a gene. Germline CDR1 reads MDHEN; CDR2 reads SYDVKM. Study findings and constraints: Persistent disease samples used TRBV28, TRBJ1-2 and TRBJ2-5 preferentially.

This sequence was found in a female donor with Graves disease. The sample in question was peripheral blood mononuclear cells (PBMCs), obtained when the disease was refractory, from a patient treated with antithyroid drugs. V usage is TRBV28 and J usage is TRBJ1-5, with 8 bases aligning to TRBD1. CDR3: CASSVPGQGNQPQHF. The CDR3 nucleotides are TGTGCCAGCAGCGTACCGGGACAGGGCAATCAGCCCCAGCATTTT.